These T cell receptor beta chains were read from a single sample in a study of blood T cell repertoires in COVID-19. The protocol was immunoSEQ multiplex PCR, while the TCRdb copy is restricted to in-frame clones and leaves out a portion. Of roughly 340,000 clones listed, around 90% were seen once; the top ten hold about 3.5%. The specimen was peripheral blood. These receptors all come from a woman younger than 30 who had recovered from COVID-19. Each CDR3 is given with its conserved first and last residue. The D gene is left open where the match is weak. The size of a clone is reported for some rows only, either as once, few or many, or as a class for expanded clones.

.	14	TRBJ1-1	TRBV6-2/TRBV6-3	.	CASSYYSMNTEAFF	TGTGCCAGCAGTTACTACAGCATGAACACTGAAGCTTTCTTT
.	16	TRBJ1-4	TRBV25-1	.	CASSEFGRGSNEKLFF	TGTGCCAGCAGCGAGTTCGGAAGGGGTTCTAATGAAAAACTGTTTTTT
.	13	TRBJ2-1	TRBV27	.	CASRQSSYNEQFF	TGTGCCAGCCGCCAGTCTTCCTACAATGAGCAGTTCTTC
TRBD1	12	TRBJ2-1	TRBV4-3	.	CASSHVRGEQFF	TGCGCCAGCAGCCACGTCAGGGGGGAGCAGTTCTTC
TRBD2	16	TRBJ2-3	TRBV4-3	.	CASSQDTGGRVDTQYF	TGCGCCAGCAGCCAAGATACGGGAGGGCGGGTAGATACGCAGTATTTT
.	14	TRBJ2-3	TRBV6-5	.	CASRRHDSTDTQYF	TGTGCCAGCAGACGACACGATAGCACAGATACGCAGTATTTT
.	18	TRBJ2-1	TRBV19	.	CASSIDWGQGLINNEQFF	TGTGCCAGTAGTATAGATTGGGGGCAGGGCCTTATTAACAATGAGCAGTTCTTC
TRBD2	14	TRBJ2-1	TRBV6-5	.	CASGTSGSSYEQFF	TGTGCCAGCGGAACTAGCGGGAGTTCGTATGAGCAGTTCTTC
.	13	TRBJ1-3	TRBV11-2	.	CASRLYSGNTIYF	TGTGCCAGCAGACTCTACTCTGGAAACACCATATATTTT
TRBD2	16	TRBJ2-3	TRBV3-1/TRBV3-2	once	CASSQDRLAGTDTQYF	TGTGCCAGCAGCCAAGATCGACTAGCGGGCACAGATACGCAGTATTTT
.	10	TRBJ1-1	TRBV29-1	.	CSVQNTEAFF	TGCAGCGTACAGAACACTGAAGCTTTCTTT
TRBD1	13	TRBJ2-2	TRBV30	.	CAWSRQGSGELFF	TGTGCCTGGAGTCGACAGGGGTCCGGGGAGCTGTTTTTT
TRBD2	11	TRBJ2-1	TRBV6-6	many	CASGAGDEQFF	TGTGCCAGCGGAGCGGGAGATGAGCAGTTCTTC
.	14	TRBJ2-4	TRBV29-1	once	CSVIIQGGKNIQYF	TGCAGCGTTATCATACAGGGTGGCAAAAACATTCAGTACTTC
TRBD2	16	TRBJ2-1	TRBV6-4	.	CASSDSLAGDHNEQFF	TGTGCCAGCAGTGACTCACTAGCGGGAGATCACAATGAGCAGTTCTTC
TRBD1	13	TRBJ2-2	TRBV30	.	CAWSVQGDRVLFF	TGTGCCTGGAGTGTGCAGGGGGACAGGGTCCTGTTTTTT
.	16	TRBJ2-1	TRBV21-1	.	CASSYQGLLSYNEQFF	TGTGCCAGCAGCTACCAGGGGTTACTCTCCTACAATGAGCAGTTCTTC
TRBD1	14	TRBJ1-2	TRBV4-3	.	CASSQRTGGIGYTF	TGCGCCAGCAGCCAACGTACAGGGGGCATTGGCTACACCTTC
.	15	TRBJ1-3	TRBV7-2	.	CASSLGGGDGNTIYF	TGTGCCAGCAGCTTAGGCGGAGGGGATGGAAACACCATATATTTT
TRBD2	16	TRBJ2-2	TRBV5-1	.	CASSLSGSRMVGELFF	TGCGCCAGCAGCCTAAGCGGGAGTCGGATGGTCGGGGAGCTGTTTTTT
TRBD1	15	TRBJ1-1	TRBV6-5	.	CASSRQGWGDTEAFF	TGTGCCAGCAGTCGACAGGGCTGGGGGGACACTGAAGCTTTCTTT
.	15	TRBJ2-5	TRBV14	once	CASSQVRPEGETQYF	TGTGCCAGCAGCCAAGTACGGCCGGAGGGAGAGACCCAGTACTTC
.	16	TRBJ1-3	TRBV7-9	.	CASSLPGTRAGNTIYF	TGTGCCAGCAGCTTACCTGGTACCAGGGCTGGAAACACCATATATTTT
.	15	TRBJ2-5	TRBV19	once	CASSPWLVNQETQYF	TGTGCCAGTAGCCCCTGGCTTGTGAACCAAGAGACCCAGTACTTC
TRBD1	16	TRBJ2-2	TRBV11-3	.	CASSPLDRADTGELFF	TGTGCCAGCAGCCCCCTGGACAGGGCTGATACCGGGGAGCTGTTTTTT
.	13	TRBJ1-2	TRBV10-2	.	CASSGGFADGYTF	TGCGCCAGCAGTGGCGGGTTTGCGGATGGCTACACCTTC
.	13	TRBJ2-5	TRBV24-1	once	CATSDGGQETQYF	TGTGCCACCAGTGACGGAGGGCAAGAGACCCAGTACTTC
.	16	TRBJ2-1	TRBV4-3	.	CASSQEGEKYGNEQFF	TGCGCCAGCAGCCAAGAGGGAGAGAAGTACGGCAATGAGCAGTTCTTC
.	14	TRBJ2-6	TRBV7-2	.	CASSPRAGANVLTF	TGTGCCAGCAGCCCCCGCGCTGGGGCCAACGTCCTGACTTTC
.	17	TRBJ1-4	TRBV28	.	CASTHWSGEVTNEKLFF	TGTGCCAGCACCCATTGGTCGGGAGAGGTAACTAATGAAAAACTGTTTTTT